The clone carrying this T cell receptor beta chain was recorded once. What it binds is not known. The data belong to a study of shared clonotypes between healthy human individuals. The deep-level immunoSEQ assay was used. TCRdb keeps only in-frame clones here, not all; method: immunoSEQ multiplex PCR. The sample contains about 2.5 million clones, approximately 90% of which appear only once. Findings of the study overall: Shared clonotypes across all four donors exceeded non-shared ones in generation probability. Sequencing depth was expected to affect clonotype sharing among donors.

Naive CD45RA+ and memory CD45RA-negative subsets were split from CD4+ cells. Material: naive CD4+ T cells from PBMCs. The subset is: CD45RA+ positively selected. The clonotype was recovered from a man aged 18 to 29 in good health. Some clones in this sample may be carry-over from other donors' samples.

The CDR3 coding sequence is TGTGCCACCAGCACAACACAGGAGGGAGTGTACTTC. It yields the protein CATSTTQEGVYF. V usage is TRBV15 and J usage is TRBJ2-7; D possibly corresponds to TRBD2 (6 bases). The CDR3 runs to 12 residues. V was pared by 4 bases and J by 12 bases, with 16 bases between. Germline assignment: CDR1 LNHNV and CDR2 YYDKDF (reference sequence).